The 23 T cell receptor beta chains below all came from one sample that was sequenced in a study of shared clonotypes between healthy human individuals. Data came from immunoSEQ multiplex PCR; TCRdb stores just in-frame clones and leaves some out. The repertoire holds around 700,000 clones, with about two thirds as singletons. The source material was memory CD4+ T cells sorted from blood. Specified subset: CD45RA-negative fraction. These receptors were obtained from a woman aged 25 to 39 in good health.

The V gene is TRBV13, the J gene TRBJ2-5; the D call may be TRBD1 or TRBD2 (5 bases each). V was cut by 5 bases and J by 5 bases, with 18 bases left in between. The length of the CDR3 is 15 residues. CDR1 PRHDT and CDR2 FYEKMQ come from the germline V gene (reference sequence). DNA for the CDR3: TGTGCCAGCAGCCCTCGGGACCGAAAACGGGAGACCCAGTACTTC. Its translation: CASSPRDRKRETQYF.

The chain uses TRBV19 and TRBJ2-5; D remains ambiguous. CDR3 length: 15 amino acids. Germline V gene lookup returns CDR1 LNHDA and CDR2 SQIVND (reference sequence). V was clipped by 1 base and J by 0 bases, with 9 bases between them. The CDR3 loop is CASSIGGGYQETQYF. CDR3 coding DNA: TGTGCCAGTAGTATAGGAGGCGGCTACCAAGAGACCCAGTACTTC.

A remark on this clone: This CDR3 is also generated by other DNA sequences in the sample. This chain joins TRBV19 and TRBJ2-7, with D hard to call. The CDR3 runs 14 residues. In germline, CDR1 is LNHDA, CDR2 SQIVND (reference sequence). Trimming shortened V by 2 bases and J by 0 bases, and 8 bases separated the two germline ends. DNA of the CDR3: TGTGCCAGTAGTATATCCACTAACTCCTACGAGCAGTACTTC. It yields the protein CASSISTNSYEQYF.

This clone came up many times. The gene calls are TRBV7-8 and TRBJ2-5, with TRBD2 matching 8 bases. The CDR3 spans 17 residues. V trimming: 5 bases; J trimming: 5 bases; junction bases outside the gene matches: 16. CDR1 SGHVS and CDR2 FQNEAQ come from the germline V gene. The CDR3 spells CASSQLDFGRADETQYF. The CDR3 DNA follows: TGTGCCAGCAGCCAGCTGGATTTCGGGAGGGCCGATGAGACCCAGTACTTC. Using reference TRBV7-8 and TRBJ2-5 for the parts outside the CDR3, the full variable domain is GAGVSQSPRYKVAKRGQDVALRCDPISGHVSLFWYQQALGQGPEFLTYFQNEAQLDKSGLPSDRFFAERPEGSVSTLKIQRTQQEDSAVYLCASSQLDFGRADETQYFGPGTRLLVL.

Comment on this clone: Other DNA sequences in this specimen translate into the identical CDR3. This rearrangement joins TRBV11-2 to TRBJ1-5; D is unresolved. Germline CDR1 SGHAT, CDR2 FQNNGV. The CDR3 is 13 amino acids. The V end was cut by 0 bases, the J end by 4 bases, with 4 bases between. The CDR3 loop reads CASSLDRNQPQHF. The DNA of the CDR3 is TGTGCCAGCAGCTTAGATCGGAATCAGCCCCAGCATTTT.

The J gene is TRBJ1-1, the V gene TRBV9; 8 nucleotides align to TRBD1. The CDR3 totals 15 residues. Germline values: CDR1 SGDLS, CDR2 YYNGEE. Unmatched junction bases numbered 6, after V lost 4 bases and J lost 1 base. CDR3 DNA sequence: TGTGCCAGCAGCTTTACCGGGACAGGGAACACTGAAGCTTTCTTT. Translation gives CASSFTGTGNTEAFF.

This chain connects TRBV30 to TRBJ1-5; 8 nucleotides match TRBD1. The CDR3 is 16 residues long. Germline assignment: CDR1 GTSNPN and CDR2 SVGIG (reference sequence). J lost 7 bases, V lost 0 bases, and 11 bases had no gene match. The CDR3 nucleotides read TGTGCCTGGAGTGTACAGGGGGACTCTAGAAGGCAGCCCCAGCATTTT. This encodes CAWSVQGDSRRQPQHF.

This clone was seen a single time. V and J are TRBV28 and TRBJ2-7; 10 nucleotides agree with TRBD2. The CDR3 covers 14 residues. V was pared by 8 bases and J by 5 bases, with 9 bases of the junction left unmatched. The V gene's germline CDR1 is MDHEN and CDR2 SYDVKM. The CDR3 coding sequence is TGTGCCAGCCTGGCTAGCGGGAGAAGGCACGAGCAGTACTTC. This encodes CASLASGRRHEQYF.

The table lists this clone with a few counts. The chain couples TRBV2 to TRBJ1-2; maybe TRBD1 (5 bases). This CDR3 contains 13 residues. Germline CDR1 and CDR2: SNHLY and FYNNEI. V was clipped by 5 bases and J by 8 bases, with 15 bases between them. The CDR3 protein is CASSPKGIGGYTF. DNA of the CDR3: TGTGCCAGCAGTCCAAAGGGGATTGGGGGCTACACCTTC. The full variable domain, rest sourced from reference TRBV2 and TRBJ1-2, is EPEVTQTPSHQVTQMGQEVILRCVPISNHLYFYWYRQILGQKVEFLVSFYNNEISEKSEIFDDQFSVERPDGSNFTLKIRSTKLEDSAMYFCASSPKGIGGYTFGSGTRLTVV.

In this sample, this clone turned up once. The chain links TRBV5-4 to TRBJ2-3; no clear D. Per the germline V gene, CDR1 is SGHNT and CDR2 is YYREEE (reference sequence). V dropped 4 bases and J dropped 1 base, with 7 bases sitting between them. This CDR3 is built from 13 residues. CDR3 loop: CASSPWGTDTQYF. CDR3 DNA: TGTGCCAGCAGCCCCTGGGGCACAGATACGCAGTATTTT.

The V call is TRBV5-1, the J call TRBJ2-7; TRBD1 is a possible D gene (5 bases). CDR1 is SGHRS, CDR2 YFSETQ, per germline. This CDR3 spans 14 amino acids. Trimming stripped 7 bases from V and 4 bases from J, with 18 bases between. CDR3 nucleotide sequence: TGCGCCAGCTCGCTGAAAGGGGTCGAATACGAGCAGTACTTC. It encodes CASSLKGVEYEQYF.

V gene TRBV28 combines with J gene TRBJ1-1, with 8 bases lining up with TRBD1. J lost 7 bases, V lost 6 bases, and 7 bases had no gene match. The CDR3 runs 13 residues. Germline V gene lookup returns CDR1 MDHEN and CDR2 SYDVKM. The CDR3 DNA is TGTGCCAGCAGGGCACAGGGGGGCGGTGAAGCTTTCTTT. Translation: CASRAQGGGEAFF.

The chain is built from TRBV10-3 and TRBJ2-5; the match to TRBD1 covers 10 bases. The germline V gene has CDR1 ENHRY and CDR2 SYGVKD. The CDR3 is made up of 13 amino acids. Unmatched junction bases numbered 1, after V lost 5 bases and J lost 4 bases. CDR3 DNA: TGTGCCATCAGTCGACAGGGGGCAGAGACCCAGTACTTC. Translated: CAISRQGAETQYF.

Comments on this clone: The sample contains more than one DNA sequence encoding this CDR3. CDR3 nucleotides: TGCGCCAGCAGCTTGGGGACAGGGGGTCTAGAGCAGTACTTC. As protein: CASSLGTGGLEQYF. V usage is TRBV5-1 and J usage is TRBJ2-7, with 10 bases that match TRBD1. The ends lost 0 bases at V and 7 bases at J; junction bases unmatched: 4. The CDR3 is 14 amino acids. Per germline, CDR1 SGHRS and CDR2 YFSETQ.

V is TRBV6-1 and J is TRBJ2-3, with D perhaps matching TRBD1 (5 bases). The germline V gene encodes CDR1 MNHNS and CDR2 SASEGT. This CDR3 has 12 residues. V was pared by 7 bases and J by 4 bases, with 9 bases between. In DNA form, the CDR3 reads TGTGCCAGCATCTGGGGCTCAGATACGCAGTATTTT. Encoded protein: CASIWGSDTQYF.

The sample holds a few counts of this clone. The rearrangement joins TRBV20-1 to TRBJ1-2; no clear D gene. CDR1 and CDR2 (germline): DFQATT, SNEGSKA (reference sequence). With 5 bases removed from V and 5 bases from J, the gap between germline ends came to 6 bases. The CDR3 length is 10 residues. This chain's CDR3 is CSAPFYGYTF. CDR3 in DNA: TGCAGTGCTCCCTTTTATGGCTACACCTTC.

This chain uses TRBV19 with TRBJ1-3; TRBD1 is a possible D gene (5 bases). This CDR3 is built from 14 residues. Germline V lookup: CDR1 LNHDA, CDR2 SQIVND (reference sequence). V was pared by 3 bases and J by 7 bases, with 13 bases between. The CDR3 sequence is CASSITGFGNTIYF. DNA for the CDR3: TGTGCCAGTAGTATTACAGGTTTCGGGAACACCATATATTTT.

This chain links TRBV5-1 with TRBJ2-3, with 9 bases fitting TRBD2. CDR3 size: 17 residues. V lost 4 bases and J lost 5; bases outside the gene matches: 14. In germline, CDR1 is SGHRS, CDR2 YFSETQ. The CDR3 nucleotides read TGCGCCAGCAGCGAGGCAAAACTAGCGGGTGCGGAAGATACGCAGTATTTT. Protein sequence: CASSEAKLAGAEDTQYF. Full variable domain (missing parts from reference TRBV5-1 and TRBJ2-3): KAGVTQTPRYLIKTRGQQVTLSCSPISGHRSVSWYQQTPGQGLQFLFEYFSETQRNKGNFPGRFSGRQFSNSRSEMNVSTLELGDSALYLCASSEAKLAGAEDTQYFGPGTRLTVL.

For the CDR3, the DNA is TGTGCCAGCACCGTCGACAGGGGGATCGGCGAGCAGTACTTC. Protein sequence: CASTVDRGIGEQYF. The V call is TRBV6-1, the J call TRBJ2-7; 9 bases line up with TRBD1. Germline V CDR1 and CDR2: MNHNS, SASEGT. This CDR3 comprises 14 residues. V lost 7 bases to trimming and J lost 6 bases; unmatched junction nucleotides: 10.

The chain joins TRBV20-1 to TRBJ2-1, with D unresolved. This CDR3 has 11 amino acids. The germline V gene encodes CDR1 DFQATT and CDR2 SNEGSKA (reference sequence). V was pared by 5 bases and J by 10 bases, with 12 bases between. The CDR3 region is CSAALLGEQFF. In DNA, the CDR3 is TGCAGTGCTGCCCTTCTCGGGGAGCAGTTCTTC.

The chain uses TRBV7-9 and TRBJ1-1; D is undetermined. This CDR3 comprises 13 residues. Between the trimmed V and J ends, which lost 8 bases and 11 bases, there was a span of 21 bases. Per the germline V gene, CDR1 is SEHNR and CDR2 is FQNEAQ (reference sequence). CDR3 sequence (DNA): TGTGCCAGCGGCCGAGAAGGGCCCCAAGGGGCTTTCTTT. Its protein product is CASGREGPQGAFF.

This clone turned up a few times. The V gene is TRBV23-1, the J gene TRBJ1-2; no clear D. TRBV23-1 is classed as an ORF, of uncertain function. Deletions cut 7 bases from V and 6 bases from J, with 6 bases between. The CDR3 totals 10 residues. As DNA, the CDR3 is TGCGCCAGCAAGGGCGATGGCTACACCTTC. It encodes CASKGDGYTF.

Only a few counts were recorded for this clone. This sequence joins TRBV11-2 and TRBJ1-2; D call uncertain. Trimming cost V 3 bases and J 3 bases, with 11 bases left between them. The germline gives CDR1 SGHAT, CDR2 FQNNGV. CDR3 size: 14 residues. The CDR3 bases are TGTGCCAGCAGCTTGGATGGACGGGACTATGGCTACACCTTC. This gives the protein CASSLDGRDYGYTF.